A selection of T cell receptor beta chains follows, all from one sample in a study of cytomegalovirus exposure and HLA in healthy donors. Repertoires were generated with immunoSEQ multiplex PCR, while TCRdb's copy carries only in-frame clones and drops some. The table has about 140,000 clones, around 82% seen once; the top ten hold roughly 3.2%. Sequencing input: PBMCs. Every receptor here comes from a man aged 18 to 29 in good health and CMV-seropositive. CDR3s include the opening cysteine and the closing phenylalanine or tryptophan. Only part of the rows carry a size: once, few, many, or a class if the clone is expanded.

J,size,V,CDR3
TRBJ2-5,-,TRBV27,CASRLDRGETQYF
TRBJ2-3,-,TRBV5-1,CASSTQKSSTDTQYF
TRBJ2-7,-,TRBV5-4,CASSLTQGLYEQYF
TRBJ1-1,-,TRBV2,CASRNRDRGLTEAFF
TRBJ1-2,-,TRBV6-6,CASIDRGRSYGYTF
TRBJ2-6,-,TRBV14,CASSQDWGTALSGANVLTF
TRBJ2-1,-,TRBV6-4,CASSASRASGRLGNEQFF
TRBJ2-1,-,TRBV5-1,CASSWGASGTYNEQFF
TRBJ1-1,-,TRBV5-1,CASSPQGSEAFF
TRBJ2-5,-,TRBV19,CASSGLGGETQYF
TRBJ1-4,once,TRBV27,CASSLAPPEKLFF
TRBJ2-2,-,TRBV7-6,CASSLGSPWEEPNTGELFF
TRBJ2-4,few,TRBV19,CASSIEMVGAKNIQYF
TRBJ2-3,-,TRBV29-1,CSAAWDSKNPDTQYF
TRBJ2-1,-,TRBV4-1,CASSREGGNVYNEQFF
TRBJ1-1,-,TRBV30,CAWSVGASAFF
TRBJ2-7,-,TRBV11-2,CASSSLYEQYF
TRBJ1-1,once,TRBV20-1,CRTSGATEAFF
TRBJ2-7,-,TRBV21-1,CASRRSSGLAEQYF
TRBJ2-2,-,TRBV19,CASQTGLYTGELFF
TRBJ1-1,-,TRBV6-5,CALPGRTVNTEAFF
-,-,TRBV11-2,CASSLDWYEQYF
TRBJ1-3,-,TRBV9,CASSQGGSGNTIYF
TRBJ1-4,-,TRBV10-1,CAIRYYYEKLFF
TRBJ1-1,-,TRBV19,CASSSGQRLEAFF
TRBJ2-7,once,TRBV4-1,CASSQEHRSSYEQYF
TRBJ2-5,few,TRBV13,CASSLWRGTQYF
TRBJ1-3,-,TRBV29-1,CSGEARSGNTIYF
TRBJ2-2,-,TRBV7-6,CASSLSRTGDTGELFF
TRBJ1-1,-,TRBV28,CASSLWGPEAFF
TRBJ2-3,-,TRBV6-4,CATSVGLSTDTQYF
TRBJ2-2,-,TRBV29-1,CSVVAGLTGELFF
TRBJ1-2,-,TRBV5-6,CASSLSRGRVVGYTF
TRBJ2-1,-,TRBV25-1,CASSDPTSGSSNEQFF
TRBJ1-5,-,TRBV18,CASSPLTGTYRSNQPQHF
TRBJ2-2,-,TRBV14,CASSNRTSGRVGELFF
TRBJ2-2,-,TRBV29-1,CSVITGTGELFF
TRBJ2-3,-,TRBV30,CAWSDGSRRDTQYF
TRBJ2-7,-,TRBV7-9,CASSLTSGIYEQYF
TRBJ1-6,-,TRBV28,CASSLTGSSPLHF
TRBJ2-1,medium-sized,TRBV6-4,CASSGTGGYNEQFF
TRBJ2-7,-,TRBV2,CASSSGGGGPSYEQYF
TRBJ2-1,few,TRBV27,CASSLQGGYNEQFF
TRBJ1-1,-,TRBV6-1,CASSARTGEALF
TRBJ2-1,-,TRBV6-5,CASSLDRGNEQFF
TRBJ2-7,-,TRBV5-6,CASSLAPGQGSHEQYF
TRBJ1-1,-,TRBV15,CATSREGADTGVTEAFF
TRBJ2-3,-,TRBV28,CASSLLAEPGTDTQYF
TRBJ1-5,-,TRBV4-1,CASSQDRGIDQPQHF
TRBJ1-5,-,TRBV28,CASSLPGLPQHF
TRBJ2-7,-,TRBV7-2,CASSLGQGAYEQYF
TRBJ2-7,-,TRBV5-1,CASRNQGVYEQYF